The clone carrying this T cell receptor (beta chain) was seen a handful of times. Its antigen is undetermined. This sample was included in a study of beta chain features in type 1 diabetes. In the study overall: The examined sorted cells totaled about 98 million across samples.

Investigators reverse transcribed all isolated RNA, so they sequenced expressed TCRB transcripts. Profiled with immunoSEQ multiplex PCR; TCRdb holds only in-frame clones, not every one. The table has roughly 240,000 clones, 13% to 15% seen once. Study-wide results and caveats: A pattern of fewer insertions and more deletions at VDJ junctions was seen in type 1 diabetes patients. PCR might favor shorter templates, but any such skew would affect patients and controls equally.

The CDR3 has 16 residues. The J segment lost 6 bases and the V segment lost 4 bases, leaving 13 bases of the junction unmatched. The germline CDR1 and CDR2 sequences are SGHRS and YFSETQ. CD45RO/CCR7/CD25/CD127/CD95/CD27 sorting isolated CD4+ naive, central memory, regulatory and stem cell-like memory cells. This TCR derives from a woman in her thirties or forties in good health. V is TRBV5-1 and J is TRBJ2-4, with TRBD2 matching over 7 bases. The sequenced sample was naive CD4+ T cells from blood. CDR3 in amino acids: CASSPLPGTTPNIQYF. The CDR3 DNA sequence: TGCGCCAGCAGCCCACTGCCTGGGACTACGCCAAACATTCAGTACTTC.